One sample yielded the 22 T cell receptor beta chains listed below, sequenced in a study of cytomegalovirus exposure and HLA in healthy donors. Primers included in the PCR were 60 Vbeta and 13 Jbeta primers. Only in-frame clones appear in the TCRdb table, and some are missing; sequencing was by immunoSEQ multiplex PCR. The sample carries 190,000 or so clones, about four fifths recorded once. The sequenced sample consisted of PBMCs. The receptors derive from a man between 45 and 60 years old in good health and CMV-seronegative.

V and J are TRBV6-1 and TRBJ1-1, with 9 nucleotides matching TRBD1. V was pared by 6 bases and J by 1 base, with 6 bases of the junction left unmatched. Germline loops: CDR1 MNHNS, CDR2 SASEGT. The CDR3 has 15 amino acids. In DNA form, the CDR3 reads TGTGCCAGCAGGTGGACAGGGGCGACGAACACTGAAGCTTTCTTT. Protein: CASRWTGATNTEAFF.

The rearrangement joins TRBV19 to TRBJ2-3; D unresolved. Germline V lookup: CDR1 LNHDA, CDR2 SQIVND (reference sequence). V was cut by 7 bases and J by 0 bases, with 11 bases left in between. This CDR3 has 14 amino acids. The CDR3 DNA follows: TGTGCCAGTAAACAGACACCGAGCACAGATACGCAGTATTTT. Its translation is CASKQTPSTDTQYF.

V and J are TRBV7-2 and TRBJ1-3, with TRBD1 identical over 8 bases. The germline V gene has CDR1 SGHTA and CDR2 FQGNSA. Unmatched junction bases numbered 2, after V lost 0 bases and J lost 4 bases. This CDR3 spans 15 amino acids. CDR3 DNA sequence: TGTGCCAGCAGCTTAGCACAGGGGGGCGGAAACACCATATATTTT. Protein: CASSLAQGGGNTIYF.

V is TRBV11-2 and J is TRBJ2-2; 11 bases align to TRBD2. V dropped 7 bases and J dropped 1; count of bases not matched to a gene: 8. The CDR3 is made up of 17 amino acids. Germline V gives CDR1 SGHAT, CDR2 FQNNGV. CDR3 region: CASTHLAGGMNTGELFF. The CDR3, as DNA: TGTGCCAGCACCCACTTAGCGGGGGGGATGAACACCGGGGAGCTGTTTTTT.

The chain links TRBV18 to TRBJ2-5; 7 bases are a match to TRBD1. The CDR3 is made up of 15 amino acids. V trimming: 4 bases; J trimming: 4 bases; junction bases outside the gene matches: 9. Germline V gene sequence: CDR1 KGHSH, CDR2 LQKENI. In DNA, the CDR3 is TGTGCCAGCTCACGGGACAGAGTAAAGGGAGAGACCCAGTACTTC. Protein product: CASSRDRVKGETQYF.

The gene calls are TRBV19 and TRBJ2-7; maybe TRBD1 (6 bases). This CDR3 comprises 14 residues. The V end lost 7 bases, the J end lost 0 bases, and 13 bases lay between the germline ends. Germline V gene lookup returns CDR1 LNHDA and CDR2 SQIVND (reference sequence). The CDR3, as DNA: TGTGCCAGTAAGCAGGGGTCCAGCTCCTACGAGCAGTACTTC. Residues: CASKQGSSSYEQYF.

The CDR3 nucleotides are TGTGCCAGCAGCAGGGCAGGGGGCTTTGGTGAGCAGTTCTTC. This encodes CASSRAGGFGEQFF. The V gene is TRBV14, the J gene TRBJ2-1; TRBD1 matches at 8 bases. Trimming removed 5 bases from V and 9 bases from J; junction bases left unmatched: 9. Germline V gene data show CDR1 as SGHDN and CDR2 as FVKESK. The CDR3 spans 14 residues.

The chain uses TRBV5-6 and TRBJ2-1; no clear D gene. The CDR3 contains 14 residues. V was pared by 4 bases and J by 8 bases, with 16 bases between. The germline V gene has CDR1 SGHDT and CDR2 YYEEEE. CDR3 coding DNA: TGTGCCAGCAGCCGGCGGCTTAATGTCCATGAGCAGTTCTTC. This sequence encodes CASSRRLNVHEQFF.

The J gene is TRBJ1-1, the V gene TRBV15, with a possible D match to TRBD1 (6 bases). V was clipped by 5 bases and J by 1 base, with 8 bases between them. The CDR3 is made up of 13 amino acids. Looked up from germline, CDR1 is LNHNV and CDR2 is YYDKDF (reference sequence). This CDR3 reads CATSWDTNTEAFF. DNA of the CDR3: TGTGCCACCAGCTGGGACACGAACACTGAAGCTTTCTTT. The full variable domain, completed using reference TRBV15 and TRBJ1-1, is DAMVIQNPRYQVTQFGKPVTLSCSQTLNHNVMYWYQQKSSQAPKLLFHYYDKDFNNEADTPDNFQSRRPNTSFCFLDIRSPGLGDTAMYLCATSWDTNTEAFFGQGTRLTVV.

The chain employs TRBV4-1 and TRBJ1-5; 8 bases fit TRBD1. The germline V gene encodes CDR1 MGHRA and CDR2 YSYEKL. J gave up 5 bases and V 6 bases, and 3 bases lay outside the gene matches. The CDR3 totals 13 residues. CDR3 protein: CASSGQGDQPQHF. The CDR3, as DNA: TGCGCCAGCAGTGGACAGGGTGATCAGCCCCAGCATTTT.

The V and J genes are TRBV5-1 and TRBJ2-7, with TRBD1 matching 8 bases. After removal of 3 bases from V and 4 bases from J, the junction contained 6 bases not matched to a gene. Germline loops: CDR1 SGHRS, CDR2 YFSETQ. The CDR3 spans 14 residues. The CDR3 sequence: CASSSQGATYEQYF. The CDR3 nucleotides are TGCGCCAGCAGCTCCCAGGGGGCTACGTACGAGCAGTACTTC. Combining the CDR3 with reference TRBV5-1 and TRBJ2-7 gives the whole variable domain KAGVTQTPRYLIKTRGQQVTLSCSPISGHRSVSWYQQTPGQGLQFLFEYFSETQRNKGNFPGRFSGRQFSNSRSEMNVSTLELGDSALYLCASSSQGATYEQYFGPGTRLTVT.

This chain connects TRBV7-9 to TRBJ2-7; a possible D gene is TRBD1 (6 bases). V lost 3 bases and J 6 bases, leaving 15 bases between the germline ends. CDR1 is SEHNR, CDR2 FQNEAQ, per germline (reference sequence). The CDR3 length is 14 residues. The CDR3 loop is CASSLVNRAGEQYF. For the CDR3, the DNA is TGTGCCAGCAGCTTGGTGAACAGGGCGGGCGAGCAGTACTTC.

Worth noting for this clone: The sample has other DNA sequences that encode this CDR3 too. CDR3 residues: CASRDRGYGYTF. The CDR3 DNA sequence: TGCGCCAGCCGAGACAGGGGGTATGGCTACACCTTC. V gene TRBV5-1 combines with J gene TRBJ1-2, with 9 positions matching TRBD1. The ends lost 7 bases at V and 5 bases at J; junction bases unmatched: 3. The CDR3 runs to 12 residues. CDR1 is SGHRS, CDR2 YFSETQ, per germline.

The chain carries TRBV7-2 and TRBJ1-1, with unresolved D. This CDR3 region has 11 residues. Germline assignment: CDR1 SGHTA and CDR2 FQGNSA. Trimming left V 2 bases short and J 8 bases short, with 6 bases between. The CDR3 here is CASSLRGEAFF. The CDR3 DNA reads as TGTGCCAGCAGCTTAAGAGGGGAAGCTTTCTTT.

The rearrangement joins TRBV28 to TRBJ2-4; 8 bases agree with TRBD2. CDR1 and CDR2 (germline): MDHEN, SYDVKM. The CDR3 is 18 residues long. With 4 bases clipped from V and 3 bases from J, the junction kept 14 bases outside the gene matches. CDR3 bases: TGTGCCAGCAGTTCGGGGGGGCCGGCGGGGGGACTCAAAAACATTCAGTACTTC. Protein: CASSSGGPAGGLKNIQYF.

The rearrangement uses TRBV5-5 and TRBJ2-3; 12 bases are a match to TRBD2. With 0 bases clipped from V and 2 bases from J, the junction kept 7 bases outside the gene matches. The CDR3 totals 18 residues. CDR1 and CDR2 from the germline V gene are SGHKS and YYEKEE (reference sequence). The CDR3 DNA reads TGTGCCAGCAGCTTGGTACTAGCGGGGGGCCTATCCACAGATACGCAGTATTTT. Protein product: CASSLVLAGGLSTDTQYF. The variable domain in full, with the rest retrieved from reference TRBV5-5 and TRBJ2-3, is DAGVTQSPTHLIKTRGQQVTLRCSPISGHKSVSWYQQVLGQGPQFIFQYYEKEERGRGNFPDRFSARQFPNYSSELNVNALLLGDSALYLCASSLVLAGGLSTDTQYFGPGTRLTVL.

This chain connects TRBV5-1 to TRBJ1-1; TRBD1 is a possible D gene (5 bases). The CDR3 contains 13 residues. Germline CDR1 SGHRS, CDR2 YFSETQ. Trimming pared 0 bases from V and 4 bases from J, leaving 7 bases between. CDR3: CASSLGQPTEAFF. In DNA form, the CDR3 reads TGCGCCAGCAGCTTGGGACAGCCCACTGAAGCTTTCTTT.

J is TRBJ2-2 and V is TRBV7-3; 8 bases map to TRBD2. The germline gives CDR1 SGHTA, CDR2 FQGTGA. V lost 4 bases and J lost 7; bases outside the gene matches: 8. The CDR3 has 15 amino acids. In nucleotides, the CDR3 is TGTGCCAGCAGCTCGACTAGCGCCCCAGGCGGGGAGCTGTTTTTT. Its protein product is CASSSTSAPGGELFF.

V and J are TRBV5-1 and TRBJ2-5, with a possible D match to TRBD2 (5 bases). The germline CDR1 and CDR2 sequences are SGHRS and YFSETQ. The CDR3 totals 16 residues. Between the trimmed V and J ends, which lost 2 bases and 2 bases, there was a span of 16 bases. CDR3 coding DNA: TGCGCCAGCAGCTTCGCAAAAGGAGGCGGGCAAGAGACCCAGTACTTC. It encodes CASSFAKGGGQETQYF.

The rearrangement joins TRBV28 to TRBJ2-1; 14 bases line up with TRBD2. Trimming took 4 bases from V and 4 from J; bases not matched to a gene: 0. From germline, CDR1 is MDHEN and CDR2 SYDVKM. CDR3 length equals 15 residues. Here the CDR3 reads CASSWTSGRYNEQFF. In nucleotides, the CDR3 is TGTGCCAGCAGTTGGACTAGCGGGAGGTACAATGAGCAGTTCTTC.

The chain combines TRBV11-2 with TRBJ2-1, with 8 bases aligning to TRBD2. Germline CDR1 is SGHAT and CDR2 is FQNNGV. CDR3 length: 15 residues. V lost 7 bases, J lost 8 bases, and 13 bases stayed unmatched. The CDR3 DNA reads TGTGCCAGCACTGGAAGCGGGGGCCACCTCGATGAGCAGTTCTTC. Translating gives CASTGSGGHLDEQFF.

The chain's CDR3 is CASRMTGMHIQYF. CDR3 nucleotides: TGTGCCAGCAGGATGACAGGGATGCACATTCAGTACTTC. The chain uses TRBV7-2 and TRBJ2-4; 7 nucleotides agree with TRBD1. V gave up 6 bases and J gave up 8 bases; unmatched junction bases: 7. The CDR3 length is 13 residues. Germline assignment: CDR1 SGHTA and CDR2 FQGNSA.